The 20 T cell receptor beta chains reported below all come from one sample, sequenced in a study of shared clonotypes between healthy human individuals (TCRdb year 2020). Library preparation employed the immunoSEQ multiplex PCR assay. The immuneACCESS repertoire file appears here via TCRdb, limited to in-frame rearrangements. These files lack a portion of the clones; in checked studies, under half of the deficit traces to unresolved V genes, and the cause of the others is not known. The sample data list 650,000 to 800,000 clones, and about 92% of these were observed just once. Clones ranked in the top ten supply approximately 24% of the sample. CD8 naive samples were obtained by positive selection for CCR7 among CD45RO-negative cells, yielding a CD45RA+CCR7+ population from which TemRA cells were excluded. Source material: naive CD8+ T cells sorted from blood. Explained via the paper, the cell subset or site label denotes: CD45RA+CCR7+. These receptors all stem from a man under 40 in good health.

The genes are TRBV2 and TRBJ2-7; TRBD1 is a possible D gene (6 bases). CDR1 SNHLY and CDR2 FYNNEI come from the germline V gene. Trimming pared 5 bases from V and 0 bases from J, leaving 14 bases between. This CDR3 contains 15 residues. The CDR3 sequence: CASSLGHQSSYEQYF. DNA for the CDR3: TGTGCCAGCAGTTTGGGACATCAGAGCTCCTACGAGCAGTACTTC.

The rearrangement links TRBV11-2 to TRBJ2-5; D is unclear. Germline values: CDR1 SGHAT, CDR2 FQNNGV. There are 13 residues in the CDR3. The V gene lost 8 bases and the J gene lost 0 bases, with 10 bases spanning the gap. This CDR3 reads CASATEYQETQYF. The CDR3 bases are TGTGCCAGCGCGACGGAGTACCAAGAGACCCAGTACTTC.

The chain has TRBV7-9 and TRBJ2-1; D is unresolved. Germline values: CDR1 SEHNR, CDR2 FQNEAQ (reference sequence). The CDR3 length is 13 residues. Trimming shortened V by 5 bases and J by 12 bases, and 17 bases separated the two germline ends. The CDR3 is CASSPPDGPRQFF. In nucleotides, the CDR3 is TGTGCCAGCAGCCCCCCCGATGGTCCCAGGCAGTTCTTC.

The chain couples TRBV7-2 to TRBJ1-5; weak D call: TRBD1 (6 bases). CDR1 and CDR2 (germline): SGHTA, FQGNSA. Trimming took off 1 base at V and 4 bases at J, with 17 bases between the two ends. The CDR3 covers 17 residues. The DNA of the CDR3 is TGTGCCAGCAGCTTAGTTCTGGGGGGCGCAGGGAATCAGCCCCAGCATTTT. It translates to CASSLVLGGAGNQPQHF.

This chain connects TRBV4-1 to TRBJ1-1; D not resolved. The V end was cut by 2 bases, the J end by 0 bases, with 7 bases between. Germline V CDR1 and CDR2: MGHRA, YSYEKL. The CDR3 is 14 amino acids. The CDR3 loop reads CASSQLVMNTEAFF. CDR3 coding DNA: TGCGCCAGCAGCCAACTGGTTATGAACACTGAAGCTTTCTTT.

The chain joins TRBV2 to TRBJ2-1; 11 nucleotides match TRBD2. CDR1 SNHLY and CDR2 FYNNEI come from the germline V gene. The CDR3 is 17 amino acids. V shed 4 bases and J 9 bases; nucleotides not matched to a gene: 14. For the CDR3, the DNA is TGTGCCAGCAGTGGAGGGGATACTAGCGGGAGCCCCCTTGAGCAGTTCTTC. This sequence encodes CASSGGDTSGSPLEQFF. Full variable domain (remainder filled in from reference TRBV2 and TRBJ2-1): EPEVTQTPSHQVTQMGQEVILRCVPISNHLYFYWYRQILGQKVEFLVSFYNNEISEKSEIFDDQFSVERPDGSNFTLKIRSTKLEDSAMYFCASSGGDTSGSPLEQFFGPGTRLTVL.

The chain is built from TRBV29-1 and TRBJ2-1, with 13 bases identical to TRBD2. With 4 bases clipped from V and 5 bases from J, the junction kept 17 bases outside the gene matches. This CDR3 has 19 residues. From germline, CDR1 is SQVTM and CDR2 ANQGSEA. The CDR3 sequence: CSVVGPGLAGVRTDNEQFF. CDR3 DNA: TGCAGCGTTGTAGGCCCTGGACTAGCGGGAGTACGGACTGACAATGAGCAGTTCTTC.

A single count supports this clone. The V and J genes are TRBV27 and TRBJ2-7; D uncertain. Trimming removed 2 bases from V and 7 bases from J, with 12 bases in between. Germline values: CDR1 MNHEY, CDR2 SMNVEV (reference sequence). This CDR3 contains 13 residues. CDR3 coding DNA: TGTGCCAGCAGTTTAACTTGGGCCACAGAGCAGTACTTC. Protein product: CASSLTWATEQYF.

This clone was seen a single time. This may be a read error, as it is one base from a much larger clone. Other DNA sequences in this specimen translate into the identical CDR3. V usage is TRBV7-9 and J usage is TRBJ2-7, with D unclear. With 4 bases removed from V and 0 bases from J, the gap between germline ends came to 4 bases. Germline CDR1 reads SEHNR; CDR2 reads FQNEAQ (reference sequence). This CDR3 is built from 12 residues. The CDR3 is CASSSNSYEQYF. CDR3 nucleotide sequence: TGTGCCAGCAGCTCCAACTCCTACGAGCAGTACTTC. The full variable domain, completed using reference TRBV7-9 and TRBJ2-7, is DTGVSQNPRHKITKRGQNVTFRCDPISEHNRLYWYRQTLGQGPEFLTYFQNEAQLEKSRLLSDRFSAERPKGSFSTLEIQRTEQGDSAMYLCASSSNSYEQYFGPGTRLTVT.

V and J are TRBV27 and TRBJ2-7; TRBD2 matches 7 bases. Germline lookup yields CDR1 MNHEY and CDR2 SMNVEV (reference sequence). V dropped 2 bases and J dropped 0; count of bases not matched to a gene: 4. The CDR3 loop spans 15 amino acids. CDR3 sequence (DNA): TGTGCCAGCAGTTTACGAGGCGGGGGCTCCTACGAGCAGTACTTC. This translates into CASSLRGGGSYEQYF.

The V and J genes are TRBV4-1 and TRBJ2-7; 7 bases line up with TRBD1. J lost 0 bases, V lost 2 bases, and 4 bases had no gene match. Germline V lookup: CDR1 MGHRA, CDR2 YSYEKL. The CDR3 consists of 15 residues. In DNA form, the CDR3 reads TGCGCCAGCAGCCAAACCAGGACAGGCTCCTACGAGCAGTACTTC. Its translation is CASSQTRTGSYEQYF.

The V gene is TRBV7-2, the J gene TRBJ1-5; 7 bases line up with TRBD1. V lost 5 bases and J lost 4; bases outside the gene matches: 5. Germline loops: CDR1 SGHTA, CDR2 FQGNSA. The CDR3 contains 14 residues. CDR3: CASSPGTENQPQHF. The CDR3 DNA reads as TGTGCCAGCAGCCCCGGGACAGAGAATCAGCCCCAGCATTTT.

In this sample, this clone turned up a few times. The V gene is TRBV13, the J gene TRBJ1-2; D gene ambiguous. Germline V lookup: CDR1 PRHDT, CDR2 FYEKMQ (reference sequence). CDR3 length: 13 residues. V lost 3 bases, J lost 6 bases, and 11 bases lay in between. The CDR3 coding sequence is TGTGCCAGCAGCTTGATTGGGTACAATGGCTACACCTTC. It translates to CASSLIGYNGYTF.

Only one count was recorded for this clone. The sample has other DNA sequences that encode this CDR3 too. The chain carries TRBV7-9 and TRBJ2-5, with a weak D call TRBD2 (5 bases). The germline CDR1 and CDR2 sequences are SEHNR and FQNEAQ (reference sequence). The CDR3 is 13 amino acids. The V end lost 1 base, the J end lost 4 bases, and 7 bases lay between the germline ends. As DNA, the CDR3 is TGTGCCAGCAGCTTAGGGGCGGGAGAGACCCAGTACTTC. This encodes CASSLGAGETQYF.

V gene TRBV27 combines with J gene TRBJ2-7; TRBD2 aligns across 13 bases. The ends lost 3 bases at V and 2 bases at J; junction bases unmatched: 10. Germline assignment: CDR1 MNHEY and CDR2 SMNVEV (reference sequence). The CDR3 consists of 18 residues. The CDR3 protein is CASSLRIPGLAGTYEQYF. Here the CDR3 DNA reads TGTGCCAGCAGTTTGAGAATACCGGGACTAGCGGGAACCTACGAGCAGTACTTC.

This clone occurred a few times. In DNA, the CDR3 is TGCGCCAGCAGCCAAGAGACTAGCGGGACCTACGAGCAGTACTTC. Protein: CASSQETSGTYEQYF. The gene calls are TRBV4-1 and TRBJ2-7, with 11 bases aligning to TRBD2. The trim removed 0 bases at V and 2 bases at J, leaving 0 bases unmatched. CDR3 length equals 15 residues. The V gene's germline CDR1 is MGHRA and CDR2 YSYEKL.

The chain joins TRBV4-3 to TRBJ2-3; TRBD2 matches 7 bases. In germline, CDR1 is LGHNA, CDR2 YSLEER. The CDR3 runs to 15 residues. Trimming cost V 0 bases and J 6 bases; bases outside gene matches: 6. CDR3 in DNA: TGCGCCAGCAGCCAAGATTTGGCGGGAGAGGATACGCAGTATTTT. Translated, it gives CASSQDLAGEDTQYF.

The sample holds one count of this clone. The rearrangement links TRBV11-2 to TRBJ2-7; D gene unclear. The CDR3 sequence is 14 residues long. Germline V CDR1 and CDR2: SGHAT, FQNNGV. V lost 1 base, J lost 1 base, and 8 bases lay in between. The CDR3 DNA follows: TGTGCCAGCAGCTTAGGTGGGATTTCCTACGAGCAGTACTTC. This encodes CASSLGGISYEQYF.

The chain employs TRBV5-4 and TRBJ2-1; 14 bases align to TRBD2. After removal of 1 base from V and 7 bases from J, the junction contained 10 bases not matched to a gene. Germline values: CDR1 SGHNT, CDR2 YYREEE (reference sequence). This CDR3 has 18 residues. The CDR3 DNA sequence: TGTGCCAGCAGCTTGTCGAACGAGGGACTAGCGGGAGAAAATGAGCAGTTCTTC. Translated, it gives CASSLSNEGLAGENEQFF.

As DNA, the CDR3 is TGTGCCAGCAGCTTAGCGGGGCCCTACGAGCAGTACTTC. As protein: CASSLAGPYEQYF. The V and J genes are TRBV7-9 and TRBJ2-7; perhaps TRBD1 as D (5 bases). The V gene lost 0 bases and the J gene lost 2 bases, with 5 bases spanning the gap. The CDR3 has 13 amino acids. Germline lookup yields CDR1 SEHNR and CDR2 FQNEAQ (reference sequence).